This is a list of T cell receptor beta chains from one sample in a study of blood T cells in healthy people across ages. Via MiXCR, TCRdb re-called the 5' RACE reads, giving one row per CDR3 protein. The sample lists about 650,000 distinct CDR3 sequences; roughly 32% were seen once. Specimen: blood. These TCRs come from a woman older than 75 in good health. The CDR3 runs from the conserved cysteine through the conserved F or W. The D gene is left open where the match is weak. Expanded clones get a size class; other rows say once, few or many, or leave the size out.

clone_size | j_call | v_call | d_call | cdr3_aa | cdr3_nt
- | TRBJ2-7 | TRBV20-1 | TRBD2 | CSARALWGLAGEIEYEQYF | TGCAGTGCTAGAGCTCTTTGGGGACTAGCGGGAGAGATCGAGTACGAGCAGTACTTC
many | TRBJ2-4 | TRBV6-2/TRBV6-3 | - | CASSLTGRGAKNIQYF | TGTGCCAGCAGTCTTACAGGGAGAGGGGCCAAAAACATTCAGTACTTC
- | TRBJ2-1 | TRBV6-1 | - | CANTTQGSQGVSHEQFF | TGTGCCAACACCACTCAGGGGTCTCAAGGGGTCAGCCATGAGCAGTTCTTC
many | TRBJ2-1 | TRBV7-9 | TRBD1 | CASSFNTGGNNEQFF | TGTGCCAGCAGCTTCAACACAGGGGGGAACAATGAGCAGTTCTTC
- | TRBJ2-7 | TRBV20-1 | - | CSARDPKTTYEQYF | TGCAGTGCTAGAGATCCGAAAACGACCTACGAGCAGTACTTC
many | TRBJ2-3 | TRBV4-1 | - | CASSQDYLGPSTDTQYF | TGCGCCAGCAGCCAAGATTATCTCGGCCCTAGCACAGATACGCAGTATTTT
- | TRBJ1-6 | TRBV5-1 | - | CAGSLNGPGDNSPLHF | TGCGCCGGCAGCTTAAATGGCCCGGGGGATAATTCACCCCTCCACTTT
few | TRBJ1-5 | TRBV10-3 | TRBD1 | CAISEAGTGVRNQPQHF | TGTGCCATCAGTGAGGCGGGGACAGGGGTGCGCAATCAGCCCCAGCATTTT
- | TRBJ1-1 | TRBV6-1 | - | CASSDPPGGETNTEAFF | TGTGCCAGCAGTGACCCCCCGGGGGGGGAAACGAACACTGAAGCTTTCTTT
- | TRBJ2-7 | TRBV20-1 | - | CSAPQDGSYEQYF | TGCAGCGCCCCTCAGGACGGATCCTACGAGCAGTACTTC
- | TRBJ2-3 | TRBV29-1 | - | CSGDFTDTQYF | TGCAGCGGTGACTTCACAGATACGCAGTATTTT
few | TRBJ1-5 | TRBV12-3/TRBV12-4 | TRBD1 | CASSPPGQGIQPQHF | TGTGCCAGCAGTCCTCCGGGACAGGGTATTCAGCCCCAGCATTTT
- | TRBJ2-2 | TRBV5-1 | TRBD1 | CASSLDRAVTGELFF | TGCGCCAGCAGCCTGGACAGGGCTGTCACCGGGGAGCTGTTTTTT
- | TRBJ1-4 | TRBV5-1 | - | CASGLGLGQTEKLFF | TGCGCCAGCGGCCTGGGACTAGGGCAAACAGAAAAACTGTTTTTT
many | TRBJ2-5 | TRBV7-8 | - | CASSPRGTSGETQYF | TGTGCCAGCAGCCCCCGAGGCACCTCAGGGGAGACCCAGTACTTC
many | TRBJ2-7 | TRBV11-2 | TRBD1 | CASSLETGRIYEQYF | TGTGCCAGCAGCTTAGAGACAGGGAGAATCTACGAGCAGTACTTC
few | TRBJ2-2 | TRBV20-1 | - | CSAQQNLNTGELFF | TGCAGTGCTCAGCAGAATTTGAACACCGGGGAGCTGTTTTTT